These T cell receptor beta chains were read from a single sample in a study of identical twins. Via MiXCR, TCRdb re-called the 5' RACE reads, giving one row per CDR3 protein. The repertoire consists of about 470,000 distinct CDR3 sequences, with roughly 24% occurring once and the leading ten covering about 2.7%. Separately, the same data were catalogued under a study of T cells expressing NK-cell markers.

Sequences were obtained from CD4+ T cells sorted from blood. Source of these receptors: a woman aged 18-29 years in good health. Both conserved end residues are part of each CDR3. Fields, in order: V gene, D gene, clone size, J gene, CDR3 DNA, CDR3 protein. D genes are given only for firm matches. Rows may omit the clone size; those that give it use once, few, many or a size class.

V gene: TRBV29-1
D gene: TRBD1
clone size: few
J gene: TRBJ2-1
CDR3 DNA: TGCAGCGGGACAGGGTCTCGCAATGAGCAGTTCTTC
CDR3 protein: CSGTGSRNEQFF

V gene: TRBV5-1
D gene: .
clone size: many
J gene: TRBJ1-1
CDR3 DNA: TGCGCCAGCCGACCAGTCATGAACACTGAAGCTTTCTTT
CDR3 protein: CASRPVMNTEAFF

V gene: TRBV7-2
D gene: TRBD2
clone size: .
J gene: TRBJ2-3
CDR3 DNA: TGTGCCAGCAGCATCAGAGCGGGAGCGGCAGATACGCAGTATTTT
CDR3 protein: CASSIRAGAADTQYF

V gene: TRBV7-3
D gene: .
clone size: .
J gene: TRBJ2-1
CDR3 DNA: TGTGCCAGCAGCCCCCTCCCCTCCTACAATGAGCAGTTCTTC
CDR3 protein: CASSPLPSYNEQFF

V gene: TRBV12-3/TRBV12-4
D gene: TRBD1
clone size: .
J gene: TRBJ1-5
CDR3 DNA: TGTGCCAGCAGTCCCCGGACAGGGGGATTGGGTCAGCCCCAGCATTTT
CDR3 protein: CASSPRTGGLGQPQHF

V gene: TRBV7-8
D gene: TRBD2
clone size: once
J gene: TRBJ2-3
CDR3 DNA: TGTGCCAGCAGCTTAGAGGCTAGCGGAAATACAGATACGCAGTATTTT
CDR3 protein: CASSLEASGNTDTQYF

V gene: TRBV6-1
D gene: .
clone size: .
J gene: TRBJ1-4
CDR3 DNA: TGTGCCAGCAGACCCTCGGGACTCAATGAAAAACTGTTTTTT
CDR3 protein: CASRPSGLNEKLFF

V gene: TRBV14
D gene: TRBD2
clone size: few
J gene: TRBJ2-1
CDR3 DNA: TGTGCCAGCAGCCAAGAAAGCGGGAGGTTGCAGTTCTTC
CDR3 protein: CASSQESGRLQFF

V gene: TRBV10-2
D gene: .
clone size: few
J gene: TRBJ2-5
CDR3 DNA: TGCGCCAGCAGCCCAAGCGTACAAGAGACCCAGTACTTC
CDR3 protein: CASSPSVQETQYF

V gene: TRBV29-1
D gene: TRBD2
clone size: few
J gene: TRBJ2-7
CDR3 DNA: TGCAGCGCCCATGCACTAGCGGGAGGGTCCTACGAGCAGTACTTC
CDR3 protein: CSAHALAGGSYEQYF

V gene: TRBV5-5
D gene: .
clone size: many
J gene: TRBJ2-1
CDR3 DNA: TGTGCCAGCAGCTTGGGGCCCAACAATGAGCAGTTCTTC
CDR3 protein: CASSLGPNNEQFF

V gene: TRBV6-5
D gene: .
clone size: .
J gene: TRBJ1-6
CDR3 DNA: TGTGCCAGCAGTTACGGTGTCCAGTTCTATAATTCACCCCTCCACTTT
CDR3 protein: CASSYGVQFYNSPLHF

V gene: TRBV7-9
D gene: .
clone size: .
J gene: TRBJ2-7
CDR3 DNA: TGTGCCAGCAGCGACGATCCGCGGCCCTACGAGCAGTACTTC
CDR3 protein: CASSDDPRPYEQYF

V gene: TRBV29-1
D gene: .
clone size: .
J gene: TRBJ2-3
CDR3 DNA: TGCAGCGTTGAAAGGGGCGGGAAGGCAGATACGCAGTATTTT
CDR3 protein: CSVERGGKADTQYF

V gene: TRBV9
D gene: .
clone size: .
J gene: TRBJ1-1
CDR3 DNA: TGTGCCAGTGGCCTCCGGGACTGGGATGAAGCTTTCTTT
CDR3 protein: CASGLRDWDEAFF

V gene: TRBV20-1
D gene: TRBD1
clone size: .
J gene: TRBJ1-6
CDR3 DNA: TGCAGTGCAAACACTGGGACAGGGGGTTCACCCCTCCACTTT
CDR3 protein: CSANTGTGGSPLHF

V gene: TRBV7-8
D gene: TRBD2
clone size: many
J gene: TRBJ2-4
CDR3 DNA: TGTGCCAGCAGCTCAGCGACTAGCGGGAGAGTCATTCAGTACTTC
CDR3 protein: CASSSATSGRVIQYF

V gene: TRBV7-9
D gene: .
clone size: few
J gene: TRBJ2-2
CDR3 DNA: TGTGCCAGCAGCTTGGGGGTGTCGAACACCGGGGAGCTGTTTTTT
CDR3 protein: CASSLGVSNTGELFF

V gene: TRBV29-1
D gene: .
clone size: many
J gene: TRBJ1-2
CDR3 DNA: TGCAGCGTTGAAAGGGACGGTCGCTATGGCTACACCTTC
CDR3 protein: CSVERDGRYGYTF

V gene: TRBV7-2
D gene: .
clone size: once
J gene: TRBJ2-1
CDR3 DNA: TGTGCCAGCGAGGTTCTACGGCGGGGTCGAGGGGCGCAGTTCTTC
CDR3 protein: CASEVLRRGRGAQFF

V gene: TRBV7-9
D gene: .
clone size: .
J gene: TRBJ1-4
CDR3 DNA: TGTGCCAGCAGCCGGGACGTTAGACAACTGTTTTTT
CDR3 protein: CASSRDVRQLFF

V gene: TRBV5-1
D gene: .
clone size: few
J gene: TRBJ1-1
CDR3 DNA: TGCGCCAGCAGCTTGGTAGGCATGACTGAAGCTTTCTTT
CDR3 protein: CASSLVGMTEAFF

V gene: TRBV20-1
D gene: TRBD1
clone size: .
J gene: TRBJ1-5
CDR3 DNA: TGCAGTGCTAGGAGTAACAGGGGGCTTAATCAGCCCCAGCATTTT
CDR3 protein: CSARSNRGLNQPQHF

V gene: TRBV4-3
D gene: .
clone size: .
J gene: TRBJ1-2
CDR3 DNA: TGCGCCAGCAGCCATGAAATTGGGCGTCGCTATGGCTACACCTTC
CDR3 protein: CASSHEIGRRYGYTF

V gene: TRBV7-9
D gene: TRBD2
clone size: few
J gene: TRBJ2-3
CDR3 DNA: TGTGCCAGCAGCTTTAGCGGGATGGGAGATACGCAGTATTTT
CDR3 protein: CASSFSGMGDTQYF

V gene: TRBV5-1
D gene: .
clone size: few
J gene: TRBJ2-2
CDR3 DNA: TGCGCCAGCAGCTTGGGTGTCGGGTACACCGGGGAGCTGTTTTTT
CDR3 protein: CASSLGVGYTGELFF

V gene: TRBV6-1
D gene: .
clone size: .
J gene: TRBJ2-5
CDR3 DNA: TGTGCCAGCAGGTCCCTGGGGACCATTCAAGAGACCCAGTACTTC
CDR3 protein: CASRSLGTIQETQYF

V gene: TRBV20-1
D gene: .
clone size: few
J gene: TRBJ2-7
CDR3 DNA: TGCAGTGCTAGAGGCGGGGGCGCTCTCACCGAGCAGTACTTC
CDR3 protein: CSARGGGALTEQYF

V gene: TRBV5-1
D gene: .
clone size: .
J gene: TRBJ2-2
CDR3 DNA: TGCGCCAGCAGCTGGGTCCTTGGGAACACCGGGGAGCTGTTTTTT
CDR3 protein: CASSWVLGNTGELFF

V gene: TRBV7-7
D gene: .
clone size: .
J gene: TRBJ2-2
CDR3 DNA: TGTGCTAGCAGCGTAGCCTTCGGGGCCGGGGAGCTGTTTTTT
CDR3 protein: CASSVAFGAGELFF

V gene: TRBV20-1
D gene: TRBD2
clone size: few
J gene: TRBJ2-1
CDR3 DNA: TGCAGTGCTAAACTAGCGGGAGGGAACTACAATGAGCAGTTCTTC
CDR3 protein: CSAKLAGGNYNEQFF

V gene: TRBV10-1
D gene: TRBD1
clone size: few
J gene: TRBJ2-7
CDR3 DNA: TGCGCCAGCAGCTCACAGGGGACGAATTCCTACGAGCAGTACTTC
CDR3 protein: CASSSQGTNSYEQYF

V gene: TRBV7-9
D gene: .
clone size: once
J gene: TRBJ2-1
CDR3 DNA: TGTGCCAGCAGCTTTAGAGCCCAGCAGTTCTTC
CDR3 protein: CASSFRAQQFF

V gene: TRBV20-1
D gene: .
clone size: .
J gene: TRBJ1-5
CDR3 DNA: TGCAGTGCTAGTATAACTAGCAATCAGCCCCAGCATTTT
CDR3 protein: CSASITSNQPQHF

V gene: TRBV11-2
D gene: TRBD2
clone size: .
J gene: TRBJ2-3
CDR3 DNA: TGTGCCAGCAGCTTAGTAGCGGGGGGGTTAGCAGATACGCAGTATTTT
CDR3 protein: CASSLVAGGLADTQYF

V gene: TRBV3-1
D gene: .
clone size: .
J gene: TRBJ1-3
CDR3 DNA: TGTGCCAGCTTAACGGGAAACACCATATATTTT
CDR3 protein: CASLTGNTIYF

V gene: TRBV29-1
D gene: TRBD2
clone size: .
J gene: TRBJ2-3
CDR3 DNA: TGCAGCGCCGAGGGGGCTAGCGGGGGGGGTAACACAGATACGCAGTATTTT
CDR3 protein: CSAEGASGGGNTDTQYF

V gene: TRBV4-3
D gene: TRBD2
clone size: .
J gene: TRBJ2-3
CDR3 DNA: TGCGCCAGCAGCCACAACCCGGGCCCAGCGGGACGGACAGATACGCAGTATTTT
CDR3 protein: CASSHNPGPAGRTDTQYF